Following are 30 T cell receptor beta chains from one sample sequenced in a study of T cell clusters in autoimmune cytopenias. Multiplex touch-down PCR amplified TRB using TRB-A and TRB-B pools in one tube. TCRdb re-called the multiplex PCR reads; one entry per CDR3 protein, DNA not given. The sample holds some 3,900 distinct CDR3 sequences. TRB was amplified from approximately 250 ng of peripheral blood genomic DNA per sample. Sequencing used peripheral blood. The source is a human donor with an autoimmune cytopenia or autoimmune hepatitis (not recorded which).

The chain uses TRBV18 and TRBJ1-3; the TCRdb call, TRBD1, lacks DNA for checking. Germline-derived CDR1 and CDR2 are KGHSH and LQKENI. This CDR3 is built from 17 residues. The CDR3 is CASSPTTDRSTGNTIYF.

The V gene is TRBV5-1, the J gene TRBJ1-1; TCRdb's assignment of TRBD1 cannot be checked, as there is no DNA. Germline loops: CDR1 SGHRS, CDR2 YFSETQ. There are 14 residues in the CDR3. This chain's CDR3 is CASSLHRENTEAFF.

J is TRBJ1-1 and V is TRBV6-1; TCRdb outputs TRBD1, but without DNA this stays unchecked. This CDR3 is built from 13 residues. CDR1 MNHNS and CDR2 SASEGT come from the germline V gene. The CDR3 reads CASRRGLGTEAFF.

The rearrangement links TRBV18 to TRBJ1-5; TCRdb's assignment of TRBD1 cannot be checked, as there is no DNA. Per the germline V gene, CDR1 is KGHSH and CDR2 is LQKENI. CDR3 length equals 14 residues. The CDR3 region is CASSHGTENQPQHF.

The chain joins TRBV6-1 to TRBJ2-4; checking the TCRdb D call of TRBD2 is not possible without DNA. Germline CDR1 MNHNS, CDR2 SASEGT. This CDR3 spans 20 amino acids. The CDR3 sequence is CSSSEDWGGTVLWAKNIQYF.

Measured by frequency, this clonotype is medium-sized (0.01 to 0.1%). The rearrangement links TRBV15 to TRBJ2-1; TCRdb gives TRBD2 as the D gene, but with no DNA this cannot be confirmed. The germline gives CDR1 LNHNV, CDR2 YYDKDF (reference sequence). The CDR3 extends over 13 amino acids. This chain's CDR3 is CATGSGTYNEQFF. Based on the CDR3 plus reference TRBV15 and TRBJ2-1, the full variable domain is DAMVIQNPRYQVTQFGKPVTLSCSQTLNHNVMYWYQQKSSQAPKLLFHYYDKDFNNEADTPDNFQSRRPNTSFCFLDIRSPGLGDTAMYLCATGSGTYNEQFFGPGTRLTVL.

CDR3 region: CASSLWARATDTQYF. This chain links TRBV28 with TRBJ2-3. Germline CDR1 reads MDHEN; CDR2 reads SYDVKM. The CDR3 contains 15 residues.

By frequency, this clonotype is medium-sized (0.01 to 0.1%). The chain uses TRBV6-5 and TRBJ2-3; lacking DNA, the TRBD2 call made by TCRdb goes unchecked. Germline V gene data show CDR1 as MNHEY and CDR2 as SVGAGI. The CDR3 length is 15 residues. The CDR3: CASSSDGRYTDTQYF.

This clonotype registers medium-sized by frequency. The chain uses TRBV6-2 or TRBV6-3 and TRBJ2-7; TCRdb names TRBD2, which stays unverified in the absence of DNA. This CDR3 is 15 amino acids long. CDR1 and CDR2 from the germline V gene are MNHEY and SVGEGT. The CDR3 is CASSDSGSPSYEQYF.

The chain links TRBV5-5 to TRBJ2-1; the TRBD1 assignment by TCRdb is unverifiable without DNA. The CDR3 is made up of 12 amino acids. Germline V gene sequence: CDR1 SGHKS, CDR2 YYEKEE (reference sequence). CDR3 in amino acids: CASSLDGGEQFF. Full variable domain (outside the CDR3, taken from reference TRBV5-5 and TRBJ2-1): DAGVTQSPTHLIKTRGQQVTLRCSPISGHKSVSWYQQVLGQGPQFIFQYYEKEERGRGNFPDRFSARQFPNYSSELNVNALLLGDSALYLCASSLDGGEQFFGPGTRLTVL.

This chain links TRBV6-6 with TRBJ1-3; TCRdb lists TRBD1, though no DNA is available to test this call. The CDR3 is made up of 14 amino acids. Germline-derived CDR1 and CDR2 are MNHNY and SVGAGI (reference sequence). CDR3 loop: CAIWRTGAGNTIYF.

The chain carries TRBV12-3 or TRBV12-4 and TRBJ1-5; TCRdb calls TRBD1, which cannot be checked without DNA. This CDR3 is built from 14 residues. CDR3 sequence: CASSFTGGNQPQHF.

CDR3 protein: CASSLGGDRKYF. The chain recombines TRBV11-1 with TRBJ2-4; absent DNA, TCRdb's TRBD1 call cannot be checked. CDR3 length: 12 amino acids. Germline V lookup: CDR1 SGHAT, CDR2 FQDESV (reference sequence).

Its frequency marks this clonotype as medium-sized. The rearrangement joins TRBV5-1 to TRBJ2-6. The CDR3 is made up of 13 amino acids. Germline loops: CDR1 SGHRS, CDR2 YFSETQ. Here the CDR3 reads CASRPAGANVLTF.

The rearrangement uses TRBV20-1 and TRBJ1-1; the TCRdb D gene call, TRBD1, has no DNA to confirm it. Germline-derived CDR1 and CDR2 are DFQATT and SNEGSKA (reference sequence). This CDR3 region has 13 residues. CDR3 amino acids: CSAPRTGKGEAFF.

This clonotype is called medium-sized based on its frequency. The rearrangement joins TRBV6-1 to TRBJ2-2; TCRdb designates TRBD1, a call that cannot be tested without DNA. The V gene's germline CDR1 is MNHNS and CDR2 SASEGT. The CDR3 sequence is 14 residues long. CDR3 residues: CASSEMAPTGELFF.

By frequency, this clonotype is medium-sized. V gene TRBV27 combines with J gene TRBJ2-7; TCRdb outputs TRBD1, but without DNA this stays unchecked. The CDR3 is 17 residues long. Germline V lookup: CDR1 MNHEY, CDR2 SMNVEV (reference sequence). Here the CDR3 reads CASSPLGQVLSSYEQYF.

Considering frequency, this clonotype is medium-sized. This chain connects TRBV19 to TRBJ2-2; TCRdb indicates TRBD2, and absent DNA this call remains unverified. The CDR3 consists of 15 residues. Germline values: CDR1 LNHDA, CDR2 SQIVND (reference sequence). Here the CDR3 reads CASIPGTANTGELFF.

V usage is TRBV6-5 and J usage is TRBJ2-4; TCRdb returns TRBD1, unconfirmable since there is no DNA. CDR1 is MNHEY, CDR2 SVGAGI, per germline. This CDR3 is built from 12 residues. This chain's CDR3 is CASSRPEGIQYF.

This clonotype counts as medium-sized (0.01 to 0.1%) by frequency. This chain links TRBV27 with TRBJ1-5; TCRdb names TRBD1, which stays unverified in the absence of DNA. This CDR3 contains 15 residues. Germline CDR1 MNHEY, CDR2 SMNVEV (reference sequence). The CDR3 spells CASSRATGLGQPQHF.

V is TRBV5-5 and J is TRBJ2-3; TCRdb lists TRBD2, though no DNA is available to test this call. This CDR3 spans 15 amino acids. Germline CDR1 is SGHKS and CDR2 is YYEKEE (reference sequence). The chain's CDR3 is CASSLGLGELDTQYF. Combining the CDR3 with reference TRBV5-5 and TRBJ2-3 gives the whole variable domain DAGVTQSPTHLIKTRGQQVTLRCSPISGHKSVSWYQQVLGQGPQFIFQYYEKEERGRGNFPDRFSARQFPNYSSELNVNALLLGDSALYLCASSLGLGELDTQYFGPGTRLTVL.

This clonotype is deemed medium-sized (0.01 to 0.1%) by its frequency. The rearrangement uses TRBV12-3 or TRBV12-4 and TRBJ1-2; TCRdb returns TRBD1, unconfirmable since there is no DNA. The CDR3 extends over 14 amino acids. Here the CDR3 reads CASSLNRGDYGYTF.

This chain joins TRBV28 and TRBJ1-6; as DNA is missing, the TRBD1 call by TCRdb cannot be tested. CDR3 length: 14 residues. Germline V lookup: CDR1 MDHEN, CDR2 SYDVKM. The CDR3 region is CASRPDRGSSPLHF.

The rearrangement links TRBV20-1 to TRBJ2-1; the D call from TCRdb, TRBD2, cannot be confirmed without DNA. Looked up from germline, CDR1 is DFQATT and CDR2 is SNEGSKA (reference sequence). The CDR3 spans 12 residues. The CDR3: CSARDTGGEQFF.

This clonotype is deemed medium-sized by its frequency. The V and J genes are TRBV19 and TRBJ2-7; there is no DNA to check the TCRdb D call of TRBD1. The CDR3 covers 14 residues. Germline lookup yields CDR1 LNHDA and CDR2 SQIVND (reference sequence). The chain's CDR3 is CASKSGTGAYEQYF. Based on the CDR3 plus reference TRBV19 and TRBJ2-7, the full variable domain is DGGITQSPKYLFRKEGQNVTLSCEQNLNHDAMYWYRQDPGQGLRLIYYSQIVNDFQKGDIAEGYSVSREKKESFPLTVTSAQKNPTAFYLCASKSGTGAYEQYFGPGTRLTVT.

The V gene is TRBV28, the J gene TRBJ2-3; TCRdb names TRBD1, which stays unverified in the absence of DNA. Germline V gene data show CDR1 as MDHEN and CDR2 as SYDVKM. This CDR3 spans 11 amino acids. This CDR3 reads CASSPLDTQYF. The full variable domain, rest sourced from reference TRBV28 and TRBJ2-3, is DVKVTQSSRYLVKRTGEKVFLECVQDMDHENMFWYRQDPGLGLRLIYFSYDVKMKEKGDIPEGYSVSREKKERFSLILESASTNQTSMYLCASSPLDTQYFGPGTRLTVL.

This clonotype is classed as medium-sized by frequency. V usage is TRBV6-2 or TRBV6-3 and J usage is TRBJ2-1. This CDR3 comprises 12 residues. CDR1 is MNHEY and CDR2 is SVGEGT in the germline V gene. The CDR3 reads CASSPHTNEQFF.

The V and J genes are TRBV27 and TRBJ2-5; no DNA is available, so the TRBD2 call from TCRdb remains unchecked. Per germline, CDR1 MNHEY and CDR2 SMNVEV (reference sequence). This CDR3 has 16 residues. This CDR3 reads CASSLSFIGRQETQYF.

This clonotype is deemed medium-sized (0.01 to 0.1%) by its frequency. The rearrangement links TRBV27 to TRBJ1-4; without DNA, the TCRdb call of TRBD1 cannot be checked. Germline lookup yields CDR1 MNHEY and CDR2 SMNVEV (reference sequence). The CDR3 is 16 amino acids. The CDR3 here is CASSLTWGGWTEKLFF. Full variable domain (remainder filled in from reference TRBV27 and TRBJ1-4): EAQVTQNPRYLITVTGKKLTVTCSQNMNHEYMSWYRQDPGLGLRQIYYSMNVEVTDKGDVPEGYKVSRKEKRNFPLILESPSPNQTSLYFCASSLTWGGWTEKLFFGSGTQLSVL.

Considering frequency, this clonotype is large (0.1 to 1%). V is TRBV29-1 and J is TRBJ2-2. CDR1 and CDR2 (germline): SQVTM, ANQGSEA. The CDR3 loop spans 14 amino acids. CDR3 residues: CSVDVAGNTGELFF.